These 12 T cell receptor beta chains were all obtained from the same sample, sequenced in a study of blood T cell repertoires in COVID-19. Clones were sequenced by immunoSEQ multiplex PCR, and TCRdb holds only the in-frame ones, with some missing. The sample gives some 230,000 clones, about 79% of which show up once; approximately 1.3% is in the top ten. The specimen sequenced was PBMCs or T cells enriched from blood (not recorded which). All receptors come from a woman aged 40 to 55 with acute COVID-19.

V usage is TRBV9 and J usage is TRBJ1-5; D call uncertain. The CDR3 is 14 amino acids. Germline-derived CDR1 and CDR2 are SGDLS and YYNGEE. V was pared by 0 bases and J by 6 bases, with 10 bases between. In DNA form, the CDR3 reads TGTGCCAGCAGCGTAGGTCAGTCAGGTCAGCCCCAGCATTTT. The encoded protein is CASSVGQSGQPQHF. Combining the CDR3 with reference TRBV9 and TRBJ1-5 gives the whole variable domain DSGVTQTPKHLITATGQRVTLRCSPRSGDLSVYWYQQSLDQGLQFLIQYYNGEERAKGNILERFSAQQFPDLHSELNLSSLELGDSALYFCASSVGQSGQPQHFGDGTRLSIL.

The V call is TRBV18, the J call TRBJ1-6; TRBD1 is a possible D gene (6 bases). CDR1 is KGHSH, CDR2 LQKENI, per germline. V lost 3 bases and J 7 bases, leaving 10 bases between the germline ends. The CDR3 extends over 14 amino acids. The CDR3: CASSPRTANSPLHF. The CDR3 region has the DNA TGTGCCAGCTCACCGCGGACAGCCAATTCACCCCTCCACTTT.

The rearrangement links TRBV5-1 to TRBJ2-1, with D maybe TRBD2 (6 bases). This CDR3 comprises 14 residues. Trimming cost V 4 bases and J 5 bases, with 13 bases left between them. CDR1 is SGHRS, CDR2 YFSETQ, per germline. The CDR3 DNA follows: TGCGCCAGCAGCATCGGGACTCCGAACAATGAGCAGTTCTTC. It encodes CASSIGTPNNEQFF.

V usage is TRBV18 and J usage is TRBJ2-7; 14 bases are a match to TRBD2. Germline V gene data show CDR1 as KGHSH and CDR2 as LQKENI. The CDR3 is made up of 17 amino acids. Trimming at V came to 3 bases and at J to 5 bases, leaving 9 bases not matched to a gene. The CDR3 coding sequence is TGTGCCAGCTCACCGGGACTAGCGGGGGCCCGGGGGGACGAGCAGTACTTC. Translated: CASSPGLAGARGDEQYF. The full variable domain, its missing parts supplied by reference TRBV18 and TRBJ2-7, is NAGVMQNPRHLVRRRGQEARLRCSPMKGHSHVYWYRQLPEEGLKFMVYLQKENIIDESGMPKERFSAEFPKEGPSILRIQQVVRGDSAAYFCASSPGLAGARGDEQYFGPGTRLTVT.

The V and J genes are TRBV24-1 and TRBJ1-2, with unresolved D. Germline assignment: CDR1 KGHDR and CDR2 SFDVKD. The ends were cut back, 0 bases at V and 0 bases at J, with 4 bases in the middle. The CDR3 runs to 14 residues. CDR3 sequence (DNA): TGTGCCACCAGTGATTTGACAACTAACTATGGCTACACCTTC. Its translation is CATSDLTTNYGYTF.

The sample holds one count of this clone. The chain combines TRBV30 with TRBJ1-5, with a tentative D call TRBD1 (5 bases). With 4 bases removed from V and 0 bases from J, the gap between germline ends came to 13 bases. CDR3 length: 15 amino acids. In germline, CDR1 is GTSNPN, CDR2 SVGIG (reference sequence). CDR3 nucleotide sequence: TGTGCCTGGACTCCGGGACTGTATAGCAATCAGCCCCAGCATTTT. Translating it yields CAWTPGLYSNQPQHF. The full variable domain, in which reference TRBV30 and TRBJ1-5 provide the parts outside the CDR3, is SQTIHQWPATLVQPVGSPLSLECTVEGTSNPNLYWYRQAAGRGLQLLFYSVGIGQISSEVPQNLSASRPQDRQFILSSKKLLLSDSGFYLCAWTPGLYSNQPQHFGDGTRLSIL.

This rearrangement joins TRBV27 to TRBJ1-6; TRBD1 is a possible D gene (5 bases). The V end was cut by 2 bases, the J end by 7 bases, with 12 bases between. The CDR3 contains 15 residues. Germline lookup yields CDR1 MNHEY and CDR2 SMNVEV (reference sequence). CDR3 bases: TGTGCCAGCAGTTTAGTTCAGGGTTGGAATTCACCCCTCCACTTT. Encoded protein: CASSLVQGWNSPLHF.

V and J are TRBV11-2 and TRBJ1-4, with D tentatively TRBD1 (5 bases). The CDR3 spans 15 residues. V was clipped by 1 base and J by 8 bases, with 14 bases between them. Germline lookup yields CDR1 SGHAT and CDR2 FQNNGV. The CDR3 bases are TGTGCCAGCAGCTTAGGAAACAGGCTATTGGAAAAACTGTTTTTT. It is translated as CASSLGNRLLEKLFF.

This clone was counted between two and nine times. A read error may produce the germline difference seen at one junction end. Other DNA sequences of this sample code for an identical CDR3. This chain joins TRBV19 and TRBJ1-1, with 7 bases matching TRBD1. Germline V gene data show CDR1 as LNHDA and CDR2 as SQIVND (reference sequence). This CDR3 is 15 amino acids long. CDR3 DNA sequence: TGTGCCAGTAGCATAGGAAGTTCAGGGGGCACTGAAGCTTTCTTT. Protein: CASSIGSSGGTEAFF.

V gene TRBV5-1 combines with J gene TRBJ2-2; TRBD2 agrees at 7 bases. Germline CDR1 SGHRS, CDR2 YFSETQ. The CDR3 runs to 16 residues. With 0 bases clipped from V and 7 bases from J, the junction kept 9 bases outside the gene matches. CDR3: CASSLVAGVFGGELFF. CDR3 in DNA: TGCGCCAGCAGCTTGGTGGCGGGAGTGTTCGGCGGGGAGCTGTTTTTT.

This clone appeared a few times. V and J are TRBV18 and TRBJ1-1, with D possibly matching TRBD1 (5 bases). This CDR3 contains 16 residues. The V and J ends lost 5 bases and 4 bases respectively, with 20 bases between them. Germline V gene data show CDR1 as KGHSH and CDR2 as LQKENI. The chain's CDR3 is CASSMSSSRVGTEAFF. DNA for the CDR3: TGTGCCAGCTCAATGTCCTCCTCCAGGGTGGGCACTGAAGCTTTCTTT.

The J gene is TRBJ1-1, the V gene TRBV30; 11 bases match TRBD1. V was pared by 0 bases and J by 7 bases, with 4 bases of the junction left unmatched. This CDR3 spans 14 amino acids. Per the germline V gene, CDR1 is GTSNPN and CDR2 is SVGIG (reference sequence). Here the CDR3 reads CAWSVFGTGGEAFF. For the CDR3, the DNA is TGTGCCTGGAGTGTTTTTGGGACAGGGGGTGAAGCTTTCTTT. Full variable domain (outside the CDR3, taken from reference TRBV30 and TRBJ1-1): SQTIHQWPATLVQPVGSPLSLECTVEGTSNPNLYWYRQAAGRGLQLLFYSVGIGQISSEVPQNLSASRPQDRQFILSSKKLLLSDSGFYLCAWSVFGTGGEAFFGQGTRLTVV.